This passage covers 20 T cell receptor beta chains from one sample sequenced in a study of blood T cells in healthy people across ages. A sample-barcoded 5' primer and a J-beta primer mix were used in a second PCR of roughly 6 to 11 cycles. From the 5' RACE reads, TCRdb called clonotypes with MiXCR, one entry per CDR3 protein. The table includes 1.2 million to 1.5 million distinct CDR3 sequences, around 42% detected once. The sequencing sample was made of blood. The receptors come from a woman aged 18-29 years in good health.

A few counts support this clonotype. A much larger clone differs by one base, so this may be a read error. The chain recombines TRBV10-3 with TRBJ2-7, with D possibly matching TRBD1 (5 bases). The CDR3 covers 12 residues. V lost 6 bases and J 0 bases, leaving 6 bases between the germline ends. Per germline, CDR1 ENHRY and CDR2 SYGVKD. Here the CDR3 DNA reads TGTGCCATCAGGGACACCTCCTACGAGCAGTACTTC. Its protein is CAIRDTSYEQYF.

This clonotype was seen a handful of times. The CDR3 spells CASSLVGEPISGQPQHF. The DNA for the CDR3 is TGTGCCAGCAGCTTGGTAGGGGAACCCATAAGTGGCCAGCCCCAGCATTTT. The chain links TRBV5-6 to TRBJ1-5, with TRBD1 as a possible D gene (5 bases). The CDR3 spans 17 residues. From germline, CDR1 is SGHDT and CDR2 YYEEEE. Trimming removed 0 bases at V and 7 bases at J, with 20 bases between.

V usage is TRBV21-1 and J usage is TRBJ2-4; TRBD1 was called by the table and not checked on the DNA. TRBV21-1 is labeled a pseudogene. The CDR3 is 17 amino acids. Here the CDR3 reads CAPSNRAQKRSKNIQYF. The CDR3 region has the DNA TGTGCCCCCTCGAACAGGGCACAAAAGAGGTCCAAAAACATTCAGTACTTC.

To note about this clonotype: The junction does not match germline at one end; this may be a read error. The chain carries TRBV5-1 and TRBJ1-1, with D perhaps matching TRBD1 (6 bases). From germline, CDR1 is SGHRS and CDR2 YFSETQ. The CDR3 runs to 14 residues. The chain's CDR3 is CAGSETGRGTEAFF. The CDR3 nucleotides are TGCGCCGGCAGCGAGACAGGTCGAGGCACTGAAGCTTTCTTT.

Only a few counts were recorded for this clonotype. This chain uses TRBV12-3 or TRBV12-4 with TRBJ2-1, with 8 bases fitting TRBD1. The ends lost 5 bases at V and 6 bases at J; junction bases unmatched: 6. The CDR3 is made up of 14 amino acids. CDR3 sequence reads: CASSQHTGGNEQFF. CDR3 bases: TGTGCCAGCAGTCAACATACAGGGGGCAATGAGCAGTTCTTC.

This chain links TRBV25-1 with TRBJ1-5, with no clear D. The length of the CDR3 is 15 residues. Germline loops: CDR1 MGHDK, CDR2 SYGVNS. V dropped 3 bases and J dropped 4 bases, with 13 bases sitting between them. DNA for the CDR3: TGTGCCAGCAGTGACGGGCAGGCGATTAATCAGCCCCAGCATTTT. Its protein is CASSDGQAINQPQHF.

The V call is TRBV20-1, the J call TRBJ1-1; D gene ambiguous. Per the germline V gene, CDR1 is DFQATT and CDR2 is SNEGSKA (reference sequence). V lost 5 bases, J lost 10 bases, and 8 bases lay in between. The CDR3 is 9 residues long. CDR3 loop: CSAAVGAFF. The CDR3 DNA sequence: TGCAGTGCTGCCGTCGGAGCTTTCTTT.

In this sample, this clonotype turned up a few times. This sequence joins TRBV2 and TRBJ2-4; D possibly uses TRBD1 or TRBD2 (6 bases each). The CDR3 runs 16 residues. Per germline, CDR1 SNHLY and CDR2 FYNNEI. The V end was cut by 4 bases, the J end by 7 bases, with 20 bases between. Here the CDR3 DNA reads TGTGCCAGCAGTGGTGGGGGGACATCGCCGGGCAACATTCAGTACTTC. Translated, it gives CASSGGGTSPGNIQYF.

This clonotype appeared a few times. The V gene is TRBV28, the J gene TRBJ2-7, with D possibly being TRBD2 (6 bases). The CDR3 length is 13 residues. V lost 10 bases, J lost 0 bases, and 13 bases lay in between. The germline gives CDR1 MDHEN, CDR2 SYDVKM. The chain's CDR3 is CATGGSFSYEQYF. Here the CDR3 DNA reads TGTGCCACCGGAGGGTCCTTCTCCTACGAGCAGTACTTC.

V is TRBV6-1 and J is TRBJ2-7, with 8 nucleotides matching TRBD2. Germline CDR1 is MNHNS and CDR2 is SASEGT. The trim removed 2 bases at V and 10 bases at J, leaving 4 bases unmatched. The CDR3 has 12 amino acids. The CDR3 loop reads CASSESGGTQYF. The CDR3 DNA is TGTGCCAGCAGTGAAAGCGGGGGAACTCAGTACTTC.

In this sample, this clonotype turned up many times. The chain links TRBV6-5 to TRBJ1-1; weak D call: TRBD1 (6 bases). The CDR3 spans 12 residues. Per the germline V gene, CDR1 is MNHEY and CDR2 is SVGAGI. Trimming removed 4 bases at V and 11 bases at J, with 14 bases between. This CDR3 reads CASSSPGTIAFF. DNA of the CDR3: TGTGCCAGCAGTTCCCCCGGGACAATCGCTTTCTTT.

The CDR3, as DNA: TGCGCCGCCGGGACCAGGGGGGGTGAGCAGTACTTC. This translates into CAAGTRGGEQYF. The chain is built from TRBV10-1 and TRBJ2-5; D could derive from TRBD1 or TRBD2 (7 bases each). The CDR3 runs 12 residues. Deletions cut 11 bases from V and 11 bases from J, with 21 bases between. Germline values: CDR1 WNHNN, CDR2 SYGVQD (reference sequence).

The chain employs TRBV28 and TRBJ2-3; D is ambiguous. Trimming stripped 4 bases from V and 0 bases from J, with 17 bases between. CDR1 MDHEN and CDR2 SYDVKM come from the germline V gene. There are 17 residues in the CDR3. CDR3 amino acids: CASSSTLDGWSTDTQYF. CDR3 in DNA: TGTGCCAGCAGTTCAACACTGGACGGGTGGAGCACAGATACGCAGTATTTT. The full variable domain, rest sourced from reference TRBV28 and TRBJ2-3, is DVKVTQSSRYLVKRTGEKVFLECVQDMDHENMFWYRQDPGLGLRLIYFSYDVKMKEKGDIPEGYSVSREKKERFSLILESASTNQTSMYLCASSSTLDGWSTDTQYFGPGTRLTVL.

This clonotype has a handful of counts. The V gene is TRBV4-1, the J gene TRBJ2-1; D perhaps matches TRBD2 (6 bases). This CDR3 is 15 amino acids long. Per the germline V gene, CDR1 is MGHRA and CDR2 is YSYEKL. With 1 base removed from V and 5 bases from J, the gap between germline ends came to 12 bases. In DNA, the CDR3 is TGCGCCAGCAGCCAAGTACTTCCTAGCGACAATGAGCAGTTCTTC. This gives the protein CASSQVLPSDNEQFF.

This chain uses TRBV29-1 with TRBJ1-1, with D hard to call. The germline CDR1 and CDR2 sequences are SQVTM and ANQGSEA. V shed 1 base and J shed 4 bases, with 19 bases lying between them. This CDR3 has 16 amino acids. The CDR3 DNA reads as TGCAGCGTTGAAGTTTCGAAGGCAGTGAGGGCCACTGAAGCTTTCTTT. Amino acid sequence: CSVEVSKAVRATEAFF.

Only a few counts were recorded for this clonotype. The chain joins TRBV12-3 or TRBV12-4 to TRBJ1-4, with TRBD1 identical over 10 bases. The CDR3 contains 16 residues. The ends lost 5 bases at V and 7 bases at J; junction bases unmatched: 10. The CDR3 reads CASSRRQGALGEKLFF. In DNA form, the CDR3 reads TGTGCCAGCAGTCGGAGACAGGGGGCTTTGGGTGAAAAACTGTTTTTT.

This clonotype showed up just a few times. The V and J genes are TRBV6-1 and TRBJ2-7, with D hard to call. Trimming stripped 3 bases from V and 7 bases from J, with 7 bases between. Germline V gene sequence: CDR1 MNHNS, CDR2 SASEGT. The CDR3 covers 11 residues. The CDR3 region is CASSDTREQYF. CDR3 nucleotides: TGTGCCAGCAGTGACACGCGAGAGCAGTACTTC.

The chain has TRBV2 and TRBJ2-1; D remains ambiguous. The CDR3 contains 19 residues. Germline V CDR1 and CDR2: SNHLY, FYNNEI. V lost 2 bases to trimming and J lost 6 bases, with 26 bases between them. The CDR3 DNA reads TGTGCCAGCAGTGAACTGTTCGGCAGGAGAAAGACTTTTGGCAATGAGCAGTTCTTC. Translation: CASSELFGRRKTFGNEQFF.

This clonotype was counted between two and nine times. The chain employs TRBV5-4 and TRBJ1-2; D may be TRBD1 (5 bases). The CDR3 sequence is 14 residues long. V was shortened by 4 bases and J by 2 bases, with 12 bases between the two germline ends. Germline loops: CDR1 SGHNT, CDR2 YYREEE (reference sequence). The CDR3 DNA follows: TGTGCCAGCAGCCCCAGGGAGGCGAACTATGGCTACACCTTC. It yields the protein CASSPREANYGYTF.

The chain is built from TRBV6-1 and TRBJ2-5, with 7 nucleotides matching TRBD1. This CDR3 spans 15 amino acids. V trimming: 4 bases; J trimming: 2 bases; junction bases outside the gene matches: 7. Germline V gives CDR1 MNHNS, CDR2 SASEGT. CDR3 amino acids: CASSAWDRPQETQYF. The CDR3 DNA follows: TGTGCCAGCAGTGCGTGGGACAGACCTCAAGAGACCCAGTACTTC.